This T cell receptor (beta chain) is drawn from a study of blood T cell repertoires in COVID-19. Looking at the study overall: In each case, the material was cDNA or gDNA derived from T cells, B-cell-depleted T cells, or PBMCs.

The V and J ends lost 7 bases and 0 bases respectively, with 16 bases between them. The germline V gene has CDR1 SNHLY and CDR2 FYNNEI. This CDR3 comprises 16 residues. Method: immunoSEQ multiplex PCR; TCRdb's copy keeps in-frame clones and lacks some. The sample records fewer than 55,000 clones, about 84% being singletons. The chain has TRBV2 and TRBJ1-5, with D maybe TRBD1 (6 bases). The receptor's source is a woman between 55 and 75 years old with acute or convalescent COVID-19. The sequencing sample was made of peripheral blood. CDR3 sequence (DNA): TGTGCCAGCATGAAGGGACACGCGTATAGCAATCAGCCCCAGCATTTT. Encoded protein: CASMKGHAYSNQPQHF.